The 20 T cell receptor beta chains listed next were all sequenced from one sample in a study of blood T cell repertoires in COVID-19. Libraries were prepared by immunoSEQ multiplex PCR; TCRdb keeps only in-frame clonotypes and omits some of them. The sample has around 250,000 clones, about 91% seen once. Sequenced input: PBMCs or T cells enriched from blood (not recorded which). The receptors were gathered from a human donor in a cohort exposed to, infected with or recovered from COVID-19 (not recorded which). The donor label of this sample is uncertain.

The V and J genes are TRBV6-5 and TRBJ1-2; 9 bases are a match to TRBD1. The CDR3 contains 14 residues. Germline CDR1 reads MNHEY; CDR2 reads SVGAGI. V lost 2 bases, J lost 7 bases, and 5 bases stayed unmatched. As DNA, the CDR3 is TGTGCCAGCAGTTACGCACAGGGGGCAGGTGGCTACACCTTC. This codes for CASSYAQGAGGYTF.

The CDR3 loop is CSASHREMYYGYTF. The CDR3 region has the DNA TGCAGTGCTAGTCACAGGGAGATGTACTATGGCTACACCTTC. The gene calls are TRBV20-1 and TRBJ1-2; possible D gene TRBD1, 6 bases. There are 14 residues in the CDR3. Germline V lookup: CDR1 DFQATT, CDR2 SNEGSKA (reference sequence). V lost 3 bases to trimming and J lost 3 bases, with 14 bases between them.

This rearrangement joins TRBV5-5 to TRBJ1-4; 7 bases match TRBD1. V was pared by 4 bases and J by 1 base, with 4 bases of the junction left unmatched. CDR3 length: 15 amino acids. Germline CDR1 SGHKS, CDR2 YYEKEE (reference sequence). CDR3 DNA sequence: TGTGCCAGCAGCGTTGACAGGGAAACTAATGAAAAACTGTTTTTT. It specifies CASSVDRETNEKLFF.

V usage is TRBV30 and J usage is TRBJ1-1, with 7 bases lining up with TRBD1. The V and J ends lost 0 bases and 0 bases, in that order; junction bases with no gene match: 1. Germline loops: CDR1 GTSNPN, CDR2 SVGIG (reference sequence). This CDR3 region has 14 residues. DNA for the CDR3: TGTGCCTGGAGTGTGGGACAGTTGAACACTGAAGCTTTCTTT. Encoded protein: CAWSVGQLNTEAFF.

The V and J genes are TRBV30 and TRBJ1-1, with TRBD1 matching over 7 bases. Unmatched junction bases numbered 5, after V lost 0 bases and J lost 7 bases. The CDR3 runs 13 residues. From germline, CDR1 is GTSNPN and CDR2 SVGIG (reference sequence). CDR3 loop: CAWSVDREVEAFF. The CDR3 DNA reads TGTGCCTGGAGTGTAGACAGGGAGGTTGAAGCTTTCTTT.

This clone was seen just once. The V call is TRBV5-1, the J call TRBJ1-4, with 7 bases lining up with TRBD1. Per the germline V gene, CDR1 is SGHRS and CDR2 is YFSETQ. The J segment lost 3 bases and the V segment lost 4 bases, leaving 6 bases of the junction unmatched. The CDR3 totals 15 residues. CDR3 sequence (DNA): TGCGCCAGCAGCGCAGGGACAGCTCCTAATGAAAAACTGTTTTTT. The encoded protein is CASSAGTAPNEKLFF.

V is TRBV18 and J is TRBJ2-7, with 10 bases fitting TRBD2. With V trimmed by 6 bases and J by 0 bases, 5 bases remained unmatched. The CDR3 extends over 15 amino acids. Germline V gene sequence: CDR1 KGHSH, CDR2 LQKENI. CDR3 sequence reads: CASSPGLADSYEQYF. CDR3 nucleotide sequence: TGTGCCAGCTCGCCCGGACTAGCGGACTCCTACGAGCAGTACTTC.

DNA for the CDR3: TGCGCCAGCAGCCGCATTGCAGGGGGCGGCCAAGAGACCCAGTACTTC. This codes for CASSRIAGGGQETQYF. The chain has TRBV4-3 and TRBJ2-5, with 8 nucleotides matching TRBD1. Germline-derived CDR1 and CDR2 are LGHNA and YSLEER. The CDR3 has 16 residues. V dropped 4 bases and J dropped 1; count of bases not matched to a gene: 8.

This rearrangement joins TRBV5-1 to TRBJ1-1; 11 bases line up with TRBD1. Trimming removed 2 bases from V and 4 bases from J; junction bases left unmatched: 10. From germline, CDR1 is SGHRS and CDR2 YFSETQ. The CDR3 is made up of 17 amino acids. The CDR3 sequence is CASSFGQGASQLTEAFF. The CDR3 DNA follows: TGCGCCAGCAGCTTCGGACAGGGGGCGTCTCAGCTCACTGAAGCTTTCTTT.

The V call is TRBV2, the J call TRBJ2-2; D gene ambiguous. The CDR3 covers 14 residues. Germline V gene sequence: CDR1 SNHLY, CDR2 FYNNEI. The V end lost 0 bases, the J end lost 2 bases, and 4 bases lay between the germline ends. CDR3 sequence: CASSEAANTGELFF. The CDR3 nucleotides read TGTGCCAGCAGTGAAGCGGCTAACACCGGGGAGCTGTTTTTT.

J is TRBJ2-7 and V is TRBV27; 7 bases fit TRBD1. V gave up 7 bases and J gave up 0 bases; unmatched junction bases: 15. The CDR3 covers 17 residues. Germline CDR1 MNHEY, CDR2 SMNVEV (reference sequence). Written as DNA, the CDR3 is TGTGCCAGCAAAAAGATCCCTCGGGACAGAGTCTCCTACGAGCAGTACTTC. This translates into CASKKIPRDRVSYEQYF.

This clone was seen a single time. The V gene is TRBV5-5, the J gene TRBJ1-5; a weak D match, TRBD1 (5 bases). The V gene's germline CDR1 is SGHKS and CDR2 YYEKEE (reference sequence). The V gene lost 0 bases and the J gene lost 5 bases, with 9 bases spanning the gap. This CDR3 region has 14 residues. The CDR3 region is CASSLAWGDQPQHF. The CDR3 region has the DNA TGTGCCAGCAGCTTGGCATGGGGGGATCAGCCCCAGCATTTT.

The rearrangement uses TRBV30 and TRBJ1-4; D gene uncertain. The CDR3 totals 11 residues. The germline gives CDR1 GTSNPN, CDR2 SVGIG (reference sequence). V dropped 4 bases and J dropped 5 bases, with 5 bases sitting between them. As DNA, the CDR3 is TGTGCCTGGAAACTCAATGAAAAACTGTTTTTT. Translated, it gives CAWKLNEKLFF.

The V gene is TRBV9, the J gene TRBJ1-2; 10 nucleotides agree with TRBD1. The CDR3 runs to 15 residues. The trim removed 2 bases at V and 6 bases at J, leaving 7 bases unmatched. Germline V CDR1 and CDR2: SGDLS, YYNGEE. The CDR3 DNA sequence: TGTGCCAGCAGCGTCAAGACAGGGGGCACGAATGGCTACACCTTC. Its translation is CASSVKTGGTNGYTF.

J is TRBJ2-7 and V is TRBV5-1; 8 bases are shared with TRBD1. The CDR3 has 14 amino acids. After removal of 4 bases from V and 4 bases from J, the junction contained 7 bases not matched to a gene. The germline V gene encodes CDR1 SGHRS and CDR2 YFSETQ. Here the CDR3 DNA reads TGCGCCAGCAGCGTCCAGGGGGCAGAATACGAGCAGTACTTC. This translates into CASSVQGAEYEQYF.

The chain joins TRBV15 to TRBJ1-3; D unclear. This CDR3 is built from 14 residues. Per germline, CDR1 LNHNV and CDR2 YYDKDF (reference sequence). Trimming pared 8 bases from V and 0 bases from J, leaving 11 bases between. The DNA of the CDR3 is TGTGCCACCGGCGGCGGGGTCTCTGGAAACACCATATATTTT. It encodes CATGGGVSGNTIYF.

The gene calls are TRBV27 and TRBJ1-1, with D tentatively TRBD1 (5 bases). CDR3 size: 18 residues. Germline CDR1 MNHEY, CDR2 SMNVEV (reference sequence). The ends were cut back, 7 bases at V and 2 bases at J, with 26 bases in the middle. The CDR3 here is CASNIRGGVSLINTEAFF. CDR3 DNA sequence: TGTGCCAGCAATATTAGGGGAGGGGTGTCGCTGATTAACACTGAAGCTTTCTTT.

J is TRBJ1-3 and V is TRBV7-2; no reliable D call. The CDR3 is 14 residues long. Germline loops: CDR1 SGHTA, CDR2 FQGNSA. V gave up 1 base and J gave up 3 bases, with 7 bases separating them. As DNA, the CDR3 is TGTGCCAGCAGCTTAGTCCTCGGTGGAAACACCATATATTTT. Amino acid sequence: CASSLVLGGNTIYF.

The gene calls are TRBV6-5 and TRBJ1-5; unclear D gene. Per germline, CDR1 MNHEY and CDR2 SVGAGI. The V gene lost 7 bases and the J gene lost 9 bases, with 22 bases spanning the gap. The length of the CDR3 is 15 residues. CDR3 amino acids: CASIDVISRRGPQHF. CDR3 coding DNA: TGTGCCAGCATAGATGTGATAAGCCGCCGGGGGCCCCAGCATTTT.

The chain recombines TRBV12-5 with TRBJ1-5; 8 nucleotides align to TRBD1. CDR1 and CDR2 (germline): LGHNT, FRNRAP. V was clipped by 9 bases and J by 3 bases; unmatched bases: 4. The length of the CDR3 is 13 residues. The CDR3 here is CASRQGNNQPQHF. CDR3 nucleotides: TGTGCTAGCCGACAGGGGAACAATCAGCCCCAGCATTTT.